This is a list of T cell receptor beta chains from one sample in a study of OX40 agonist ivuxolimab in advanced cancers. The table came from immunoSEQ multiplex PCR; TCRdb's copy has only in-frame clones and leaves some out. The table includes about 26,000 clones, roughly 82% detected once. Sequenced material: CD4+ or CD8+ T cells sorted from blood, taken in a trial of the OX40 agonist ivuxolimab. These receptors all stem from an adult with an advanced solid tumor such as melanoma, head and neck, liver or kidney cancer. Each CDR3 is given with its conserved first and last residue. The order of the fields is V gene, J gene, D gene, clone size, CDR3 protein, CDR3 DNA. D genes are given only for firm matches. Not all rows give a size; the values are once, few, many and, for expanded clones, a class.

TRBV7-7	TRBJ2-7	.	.	CASSLGSGPSYEQYF	TGTGCTAGCAGCTTAGGCAGTGGGCCCTCCTACGAGCAGTACTTC
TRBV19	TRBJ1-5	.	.	CASSTKQGFGNQPQHF	TGTGCCAGTAGTACCAAACAGGGATTCGGCAATCAGCCCCAGCATTTT
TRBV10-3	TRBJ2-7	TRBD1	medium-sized	CATTSGTGAYEQYF	TGTGCCACGACTTCCGGGACAGGGGCCTACGAGCAGTACTTC
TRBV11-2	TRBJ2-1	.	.	CASTWGGAPGDEQFF	TGTGCCAGCACCTGGGGGGGGGCGCCAGGTGATGAGCAGTTCTTC
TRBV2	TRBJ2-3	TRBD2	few	CASSEASGADTQYF	TGTGCCAGCAGTGAGGCTAGCGGGGCAGATACGCAGTATTTT
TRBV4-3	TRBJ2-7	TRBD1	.	CASSQGYRGSYEQYF	TGCGCCAGCAGCCAAGGTTACAGGGGTTCCTACGAGCAGTACTTC
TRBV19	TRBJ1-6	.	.	CASSIFYLSSSYNSPLHF	TGTGCCAGTAGTATTTTTTACCTGTCGAGCTCCTATAATTCACCCCTCCACTTT
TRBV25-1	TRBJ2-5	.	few	CASSVLPGSQYF	TGTGCCAGCAGTGTCCTTCCGGGCTCCCAGTACTTC
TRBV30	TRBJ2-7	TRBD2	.	CAGRVGAGGPYEQYF	TGTGCCGGGCGTGTAGGGGCGGGGGGGCCGTACGAGCAGTACTTC
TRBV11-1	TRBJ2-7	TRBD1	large	CASSPTTGDHEQYF	TGTGCCAGCAGCCCGACGACAGGGGACCACGAGCAGTACTTC
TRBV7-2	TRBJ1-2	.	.	CASSHRQGDYGYTF	TGTGCCAGCAGCCACCGTCAGGGAGACTATGGCTACACCTTC
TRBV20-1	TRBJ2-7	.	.	CSAKTGLEQYF	TGCAGTGCCAAGACTGGGCTCGAGCAGTACTTC
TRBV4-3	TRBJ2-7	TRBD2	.	CASSQEWGGNYEQYF	TGCGCCAGCAGCCAAGAATGGGGGGGGAACTACGAGCAGTACTTC
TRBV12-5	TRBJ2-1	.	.	CASGFNSALWYNEQFF	TGTGCTAGTGGTTTCAACTCTGCACTATGGTACAATGAGCAGTTCTTC
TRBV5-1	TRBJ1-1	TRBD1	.	CASSSYRGRDTEAFF	TGCGCCAGCAGCTCGTACAGGGGGCGGGACACTGAAGCTTTCTTT